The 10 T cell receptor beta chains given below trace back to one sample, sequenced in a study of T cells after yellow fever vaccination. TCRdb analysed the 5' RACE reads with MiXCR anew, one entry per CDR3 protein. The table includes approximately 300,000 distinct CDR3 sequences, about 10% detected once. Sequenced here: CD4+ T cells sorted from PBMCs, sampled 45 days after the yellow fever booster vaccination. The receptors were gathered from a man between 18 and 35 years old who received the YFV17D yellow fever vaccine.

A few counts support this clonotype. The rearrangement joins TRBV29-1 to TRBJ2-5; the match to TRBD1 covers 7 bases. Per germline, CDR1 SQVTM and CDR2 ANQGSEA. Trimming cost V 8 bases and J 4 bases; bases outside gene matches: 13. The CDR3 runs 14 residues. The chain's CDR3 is CSSSGDSSGETQYF. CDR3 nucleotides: TGCAGCTCCTCCGGGGACAGTTCCGGAGAGACCCAGTACTTC.

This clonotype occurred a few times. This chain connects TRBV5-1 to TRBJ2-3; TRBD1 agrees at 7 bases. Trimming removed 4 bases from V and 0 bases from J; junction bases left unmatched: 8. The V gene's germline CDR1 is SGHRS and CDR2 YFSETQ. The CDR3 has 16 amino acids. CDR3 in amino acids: CASSPKTGPSTDTQYF. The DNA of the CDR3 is TGCGCCAGCAGCCCTAAGACAGGGCCTAGCACAGATACGCAGTATTTT.

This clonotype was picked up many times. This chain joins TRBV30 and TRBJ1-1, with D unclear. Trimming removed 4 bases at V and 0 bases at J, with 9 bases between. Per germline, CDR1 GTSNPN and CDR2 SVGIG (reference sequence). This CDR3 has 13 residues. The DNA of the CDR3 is TGTGCCTGGAAAGCTTTCATGAACACTGAAGCTTTCTTT. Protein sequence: CAWKAFMNTEAFF.

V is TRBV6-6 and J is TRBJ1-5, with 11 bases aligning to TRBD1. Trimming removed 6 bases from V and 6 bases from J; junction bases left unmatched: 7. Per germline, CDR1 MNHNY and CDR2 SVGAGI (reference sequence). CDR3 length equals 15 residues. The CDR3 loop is CASRDRGRAFQPQHF. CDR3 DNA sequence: TGTGCCAGCAGGGACAGGGGGCGAGCCTTTCAGCCCCAGCATTTT.

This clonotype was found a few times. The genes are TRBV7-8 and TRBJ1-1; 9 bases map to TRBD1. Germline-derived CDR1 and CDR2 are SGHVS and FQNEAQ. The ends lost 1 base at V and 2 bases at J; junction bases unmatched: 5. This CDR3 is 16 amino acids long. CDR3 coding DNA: TGTGCCAGCAGCTTAGACAGGGGGCCACCAAACACTGAAGCTTTCTTT. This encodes CASSLDRGPPNTEAFF.

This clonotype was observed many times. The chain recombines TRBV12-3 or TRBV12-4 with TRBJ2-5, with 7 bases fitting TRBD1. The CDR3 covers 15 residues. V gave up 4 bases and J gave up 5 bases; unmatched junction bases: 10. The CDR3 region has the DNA TGTGCCAGCAGTTGGTCTGGACAGGTTGGGGAGACCCAGTACTTC. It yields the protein CASSWSGQVGETQYF.

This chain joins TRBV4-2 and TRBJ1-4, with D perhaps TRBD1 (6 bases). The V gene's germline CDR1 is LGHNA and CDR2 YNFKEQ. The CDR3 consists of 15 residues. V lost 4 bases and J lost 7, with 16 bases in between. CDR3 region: CASSPRGGLGEKLFF. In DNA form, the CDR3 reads TGTGCCAGCAGCCCTAGAGGGGGGCTGGGTGAAAAACTGTTTTTT.

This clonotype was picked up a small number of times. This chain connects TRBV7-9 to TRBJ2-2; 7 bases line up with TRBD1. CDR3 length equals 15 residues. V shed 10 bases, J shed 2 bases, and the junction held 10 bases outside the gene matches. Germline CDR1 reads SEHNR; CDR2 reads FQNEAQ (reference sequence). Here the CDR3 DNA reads TGTGCCATGACAGGGAAAGGGCTTAACACCGGGGAGCTGTTTTTT. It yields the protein CAMTGKGLNTGELFF. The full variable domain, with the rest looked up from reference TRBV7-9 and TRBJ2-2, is DTGVSQNPRHKITKRGQNVTFRCDPISEHNRLYWYRQTLGQGPEFLTYFQNEAQLEKSRLLSDRFSAERPKGSFSTLEIQRTEQGDSAMYLCAMTGKGLNTGELFFGEGSRLTVL.

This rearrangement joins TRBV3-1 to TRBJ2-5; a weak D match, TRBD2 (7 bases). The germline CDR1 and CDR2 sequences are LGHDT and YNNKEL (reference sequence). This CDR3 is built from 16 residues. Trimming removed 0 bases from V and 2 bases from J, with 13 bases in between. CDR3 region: CASSQDMRGLQETQYF. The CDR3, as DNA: TGTGCCAGCAGCCAAGATATGCGGGGGCTTCAAGAGACCCAGTACTTC.

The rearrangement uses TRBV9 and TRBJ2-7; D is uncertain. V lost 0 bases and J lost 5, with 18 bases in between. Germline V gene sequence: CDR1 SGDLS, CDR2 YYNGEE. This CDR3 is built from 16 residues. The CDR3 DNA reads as TGTGCCAGCAGCGTAGCTCTGGGGTCAGGATCCCACGAGCAGTACTTC. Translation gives CASSVALGSGSHEQYF.